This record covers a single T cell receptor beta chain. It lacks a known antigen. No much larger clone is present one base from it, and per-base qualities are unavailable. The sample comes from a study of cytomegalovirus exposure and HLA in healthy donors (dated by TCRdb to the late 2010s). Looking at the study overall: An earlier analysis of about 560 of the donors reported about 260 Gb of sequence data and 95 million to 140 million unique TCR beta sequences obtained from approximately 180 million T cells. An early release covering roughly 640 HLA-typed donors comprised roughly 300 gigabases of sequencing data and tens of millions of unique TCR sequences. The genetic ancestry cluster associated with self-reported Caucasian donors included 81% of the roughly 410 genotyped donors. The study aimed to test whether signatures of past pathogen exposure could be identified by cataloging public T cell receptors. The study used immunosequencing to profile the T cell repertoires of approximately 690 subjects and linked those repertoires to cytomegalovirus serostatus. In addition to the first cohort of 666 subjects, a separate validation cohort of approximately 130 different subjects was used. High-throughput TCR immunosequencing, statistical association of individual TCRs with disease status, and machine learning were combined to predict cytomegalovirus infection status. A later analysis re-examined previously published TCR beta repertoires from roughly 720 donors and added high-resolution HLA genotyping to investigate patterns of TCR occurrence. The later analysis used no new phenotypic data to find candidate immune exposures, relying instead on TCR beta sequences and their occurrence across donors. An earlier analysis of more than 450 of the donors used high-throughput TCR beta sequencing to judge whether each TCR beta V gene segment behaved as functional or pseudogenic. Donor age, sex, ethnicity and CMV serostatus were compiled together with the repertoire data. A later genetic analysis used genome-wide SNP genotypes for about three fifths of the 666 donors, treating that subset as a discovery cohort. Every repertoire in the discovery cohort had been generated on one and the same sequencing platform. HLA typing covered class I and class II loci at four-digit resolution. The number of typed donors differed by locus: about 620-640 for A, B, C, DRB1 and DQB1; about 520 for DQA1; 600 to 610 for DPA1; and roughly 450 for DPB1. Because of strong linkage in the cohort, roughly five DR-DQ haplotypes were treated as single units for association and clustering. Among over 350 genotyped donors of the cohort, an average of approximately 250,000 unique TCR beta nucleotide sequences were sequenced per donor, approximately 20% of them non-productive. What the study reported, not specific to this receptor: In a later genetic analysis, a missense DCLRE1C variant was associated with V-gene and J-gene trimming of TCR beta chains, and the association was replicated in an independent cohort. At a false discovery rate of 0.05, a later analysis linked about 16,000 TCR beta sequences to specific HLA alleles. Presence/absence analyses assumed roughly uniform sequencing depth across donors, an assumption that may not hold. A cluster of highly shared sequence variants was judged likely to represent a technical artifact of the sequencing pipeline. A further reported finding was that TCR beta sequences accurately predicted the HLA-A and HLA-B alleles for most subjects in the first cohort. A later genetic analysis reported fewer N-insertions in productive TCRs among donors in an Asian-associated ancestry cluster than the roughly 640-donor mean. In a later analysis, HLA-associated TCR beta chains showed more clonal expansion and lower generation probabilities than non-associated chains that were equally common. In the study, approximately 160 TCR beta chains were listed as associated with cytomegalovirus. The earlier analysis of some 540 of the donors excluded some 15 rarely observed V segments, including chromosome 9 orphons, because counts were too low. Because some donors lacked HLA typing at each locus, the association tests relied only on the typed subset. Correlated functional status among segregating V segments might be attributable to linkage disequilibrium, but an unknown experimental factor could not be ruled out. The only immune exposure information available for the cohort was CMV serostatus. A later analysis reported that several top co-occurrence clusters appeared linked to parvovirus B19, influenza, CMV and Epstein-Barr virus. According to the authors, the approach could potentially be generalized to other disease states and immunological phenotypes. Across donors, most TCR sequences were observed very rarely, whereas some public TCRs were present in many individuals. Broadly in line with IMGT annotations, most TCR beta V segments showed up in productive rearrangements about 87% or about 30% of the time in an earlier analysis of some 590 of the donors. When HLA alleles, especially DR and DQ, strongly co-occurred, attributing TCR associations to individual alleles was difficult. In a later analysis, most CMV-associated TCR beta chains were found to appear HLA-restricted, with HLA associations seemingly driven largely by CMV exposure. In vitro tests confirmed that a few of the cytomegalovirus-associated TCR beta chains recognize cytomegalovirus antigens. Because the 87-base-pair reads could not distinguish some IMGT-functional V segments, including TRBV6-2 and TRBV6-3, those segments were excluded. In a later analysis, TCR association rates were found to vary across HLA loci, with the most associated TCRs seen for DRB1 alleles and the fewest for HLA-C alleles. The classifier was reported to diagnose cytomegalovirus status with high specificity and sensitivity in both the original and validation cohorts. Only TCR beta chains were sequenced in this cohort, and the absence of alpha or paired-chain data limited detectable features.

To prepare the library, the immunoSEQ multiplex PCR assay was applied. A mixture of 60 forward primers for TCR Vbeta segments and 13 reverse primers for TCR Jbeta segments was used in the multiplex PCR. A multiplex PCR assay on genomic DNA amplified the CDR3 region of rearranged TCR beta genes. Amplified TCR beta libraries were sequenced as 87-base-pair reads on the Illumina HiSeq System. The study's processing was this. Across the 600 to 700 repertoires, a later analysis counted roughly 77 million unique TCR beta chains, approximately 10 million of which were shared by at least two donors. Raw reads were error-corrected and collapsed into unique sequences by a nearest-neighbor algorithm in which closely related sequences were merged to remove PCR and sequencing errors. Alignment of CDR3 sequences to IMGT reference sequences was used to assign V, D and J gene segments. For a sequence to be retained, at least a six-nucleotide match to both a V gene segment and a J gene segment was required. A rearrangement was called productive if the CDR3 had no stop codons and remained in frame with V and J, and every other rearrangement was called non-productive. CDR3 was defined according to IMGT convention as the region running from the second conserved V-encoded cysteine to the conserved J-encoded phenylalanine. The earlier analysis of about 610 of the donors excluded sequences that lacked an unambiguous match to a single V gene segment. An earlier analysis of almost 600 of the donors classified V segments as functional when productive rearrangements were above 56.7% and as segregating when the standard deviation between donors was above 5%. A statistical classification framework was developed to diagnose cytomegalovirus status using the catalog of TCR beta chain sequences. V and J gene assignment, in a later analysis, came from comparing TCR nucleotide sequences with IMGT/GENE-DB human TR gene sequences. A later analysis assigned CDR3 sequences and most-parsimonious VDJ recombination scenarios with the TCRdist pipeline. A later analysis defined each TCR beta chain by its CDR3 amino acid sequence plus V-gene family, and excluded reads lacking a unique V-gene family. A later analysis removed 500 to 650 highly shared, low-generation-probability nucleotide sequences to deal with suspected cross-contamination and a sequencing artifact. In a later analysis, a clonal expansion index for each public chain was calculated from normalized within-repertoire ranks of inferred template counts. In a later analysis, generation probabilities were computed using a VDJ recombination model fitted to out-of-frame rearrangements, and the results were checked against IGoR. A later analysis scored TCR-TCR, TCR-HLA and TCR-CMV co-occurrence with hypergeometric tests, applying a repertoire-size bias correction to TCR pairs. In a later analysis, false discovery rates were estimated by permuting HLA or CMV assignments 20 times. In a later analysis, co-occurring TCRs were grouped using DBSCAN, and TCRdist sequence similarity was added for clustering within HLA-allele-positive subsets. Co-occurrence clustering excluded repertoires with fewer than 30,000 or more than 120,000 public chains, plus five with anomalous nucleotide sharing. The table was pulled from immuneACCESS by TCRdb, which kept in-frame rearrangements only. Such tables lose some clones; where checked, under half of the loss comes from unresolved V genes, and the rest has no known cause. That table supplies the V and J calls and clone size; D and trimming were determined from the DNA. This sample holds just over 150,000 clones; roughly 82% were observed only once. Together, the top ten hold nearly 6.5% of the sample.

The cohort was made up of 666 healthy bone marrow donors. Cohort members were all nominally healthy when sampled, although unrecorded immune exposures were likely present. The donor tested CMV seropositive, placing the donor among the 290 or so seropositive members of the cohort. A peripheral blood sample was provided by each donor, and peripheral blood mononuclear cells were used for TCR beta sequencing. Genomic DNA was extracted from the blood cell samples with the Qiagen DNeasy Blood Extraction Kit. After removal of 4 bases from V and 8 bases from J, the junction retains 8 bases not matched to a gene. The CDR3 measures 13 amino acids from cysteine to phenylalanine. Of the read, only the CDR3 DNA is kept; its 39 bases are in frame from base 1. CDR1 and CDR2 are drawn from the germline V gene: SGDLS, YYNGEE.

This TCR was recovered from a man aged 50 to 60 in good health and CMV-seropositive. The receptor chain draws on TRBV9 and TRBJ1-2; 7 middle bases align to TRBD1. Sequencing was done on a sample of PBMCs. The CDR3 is CASSPETGTGYTF. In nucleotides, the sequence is TGTGCCAGCAGCCCAGAGACAGGGACCGGCTACACCTTC.